One sample yielded the 31 T cell receptor beta chains listed below, sequenced in a study of radiotherapy plus CTLA-4 blockade in lung cancer. The assay was immunoSEQ multiplex PCR, and TCRdb's table has in-frame clones only and misses some. The table records 45,000 or so clones, roughly two thirds of them present only once. Sequenced material: peripheral blood, taken from a patient treated with radiotherapy plus ipilimumab. The source is a human donor with non-small cell lung cancer who had a complete response to radiotherapy plus ipilimumab.

The J gene is TRBJ2-2, the V gene TRBV2, with TRBD1 identical over 7 bases. In germline, CDR1 is SNHLY, CDR2 FYNNEI. The CDR3 is made up of 16 amino acids. V lost 6 bases and J lost 7; bases outside the gene matches: 14. The CDR3: CASREPRTGVVGELFF. Here the CDR3 DNA reads TGTGCCAGCAGGGAACCGCGGACAGGAGTAGTCGGGGAGCTGTTTTTT.

DNA of the CDR3: TGCGCCAGCAGCCAAGTTGGACTAGCGGGAGGTAGAGAGACCCAGTACTTC. Residues: CASSQVGLAGGRETQYF. The V call is TRBV4-1, the J call TRBJ2-5, with TRBD2 matching over 14 bases. Germline CDR1 reads MGHRA; CDR2 reads YSYEKL. The CDR3 contains 17 residues. Unmatched junction bases numbered 5, after V lost 1 base and J lost 4 bases.

CDR3 nucleotide sequence: TGCGCCAGCAGCTTGGTCACAGGGGTGGGTACAGATACGCAGTATTTT. This gives the protein CASSLVTGVGTDTQYF. The chain uses TRBV5-1 and TRBJ2-3; 7 nucleotides agree with TRBD1. With V trimmed by 0 bases and J by 3 bases, 7 bases remained unmatched. The germline V gene encodes CDR1 SGHRS and CDR2 YFSETQ. The CDR3 is 16 residues long.

The chain carries TRBV11-2 and TRBJ2-2; 8 bases agree with TRBD1. CDR1 is SGHAT and CDR2 is FQNNGV in the germline V gene. This CDR3 has 15 amino acids. The ends lost 5 bases at V and 6 bases at J; junction bases unmatched: 8. The CDR3 sequence is CASSQGAGIPGELFF. DNA for the CDR3: TGTGCCAGCAGCCAGGGGGCGGGTATCCCCGGGGAGCTGTTTTTT.

The chain recombines TRBV28 with TRBJ2-5; D is possibly TRBD1 (7 bases). The germline CDR1 and CDR2 sequences are MDHEN and SYDVKM. CDR3 length equals 15 residues. V dropped 6 bases and J dropped 5 bases, with 19 bases sitting between them. CDR3 residues: CASSPPVRGRETQYF. CDR3 sequence (DNA): TGTGCCAGCAGCCCCCCCGTCAGGGGGAGGGAGACCCAGTACTTC.

V usage is TRBV4-1 and J usage is TRBJ2-7, with 14 positions matching TRBD2. V lost 4 bases and J lost 4; bases outside the gene matches: 3. This CDR3 is built from 15 residues. The germline gives CDR1 MGHRA, CDR2 YSYEKL. The CDR3 coding sequence is TGCGCCAGCAGCCGACTAGCGGGAGGGTTTTACGAGCAGTACTTC. Its translation: CASSRLAGGFYEQYF.

The chain links TRBV2 to TRBJ1-5; TRBD1 matches 8 bases. This CDR3 region has 14 residues. The junction had 2 bases not matched to a gene; V was cut back by 7 bases and J by 0 bases. CDR1 and CDR2 from the germline V gene are SNHLY and FYNNEI. The CDR3 region has the DNA TGTGCCAGCACGGGACAGGATAGCAATCAGCCCCAGCATTTT. It is translated as CASTGQDSNQPQHF.

The rearrangement uses TRBV21-1 and TRBJ1-2. TRBV21-1 is a pseudogene segment. The CDR3 is 14 amino acids. CDR3: CASSAGEGNYGYTF. CDR3 bases: TGTGCCAGCAGCGCAGGGGAGGGAAACTATGGCTACACCTTC.

This clone has just one count. This chain connects TRBV28 to TRBJ2-7; no reliable D call. Germline V gene lookup returns CDR1 MDHEN and CDR2 SYDVKM. CDR3 length equals 16 residues. The V gene lost 4 bases and the J gene lost 5 bases, with 21 bases spanning the gap. The CDR3 region has the DNA TGTGCCAGCAGTTCCTTCGGTGGAGCCGGCCGGGACGAGCAGTACTTC. It encodes CASSSFGGAGRDEQYF. The full variable domain, rest sourced from reference TRBV28 and TRBJ2-7, is DVKVTQSSRYLVKRTGEKVFLECVQDMDHENMFWYRQDPGLGLRLIYFSYDVKMKEKGDIPEGYSVSREKKERFSLILESASTNQTSMYLCASSSFGGAGRDEQYFGPGTRLTVT.

The chain joins TRBV27 to TRBJ1-5; D is possibly TRBD1 (6 bases). The V gene's germline CDR1 is MNHEY and CDR2 SMNVEV (reference sequence). CDR3 length equals 14 residues. Trimming took 6 bases from V and 0 from J, leaving 9 bases between them. The CDR3: CASSIRGSNQPQHF. For the CDR3, the DNA is TGTGCCAGCAGCATCAGGGGTAGCAATCAGCCCCAGCATTTT.

This clone is a singleton in its sample. The chain links TRBV5-1 to TRBJ1-1; TRBD1 aligns across 8 bases. Germline loops: CDR1 SGHRS, CDR2 YFSETQ. J lost 3 bases, V lost 3 bases, and 7 bases had no gene match. The CDR3 length is 15 residues. The CDR3 region is CASSSPGGRDTEAFF. In nucleotides, the CDR3 is TGCGCCAGCAGCTCCCCAGGGGGCCGGGACACTGAAGCTTTCTTT.

The chain links TRBV14 to TRBJ2-3; D might be TRBD2 (6 bases). In germline, CDR1 is SGHDN, CDR2 FVKESK. The CDR3 length is 16 residues. Trimming pared 4 bases from V and 1 base from J, leaving 15 bases between. The CDR3 region is CASSRDPGVRTDTQYF. CDR3 bases: TGTGCCAGCAGCCGAGATCCGGGGGTCCGCACAGATACGCAGTATTTT.

This clone was observed a few times. CDR3 sequence (DNA): TGTGCCAGCAGTTTAAAGGGGGACCTGGAGAACACCGGGGAGCTGTTTTTT. As protein: CASSLKGDLENTGELFF. The chain is built from TRBV28 and TRBJ2-2; D may be TRBD1 (6 bases). Germline CDR1 and CDR2: MDHEN and SYDVKM. The V end lost 2 bases, the J end lost 1 base, and 14 bases lay between the germline ends. This CDR3 has 17 residues.

The genes are TRBV5-1 and TRBJ2-3; TRBD2 matches at 9 bases. CDR1 is SGHRS and CDR2 is YFSETQ in the germline V gene. The trim removed 4 bases at V and 9 bases at J, leaving 12 bases unmatched. There are 15 residues in the CDR3. As DNA, the CDR3 is TGCGCCAGCAGCCCCGGGACTAGCCAGATATTGACGCAGTATTTT. Protein product: CASSPGTSQILTQYF.

The gene calls are TRBV10-3 and TRBJ2-5; 12 nucleotides agree with TRBD2. The CDR3 has 15 amino acids. From germline, CDR1 is ENHRY and CDR2 SYGVKD. The trim removed 5 bases at V and 2 bases at J, leaving 3 bases unmatched. The CDR3 loop reads CAISLAGGQQETQYF. The CDR3 region has the DNA TGTGCCATCAGTCTAGCGGGAGGGCAACAAGAGACCCAGTACTTC.

This clone was seen more than once but under ten times. Other DNA sequences in the same sample also yield this CDR3. CDR3: CASSPTGTYGYTF. The CDR3 DNA is TGTGCCAGCAGTCCGACAGGTACCTATGGCTACACCTTC. This chain joins TRBV6-5 and TRBJ1-2; perhaps TRBD1 as D (6 bases). The CDR3 runs 13 residues. CDR1 MNHEY and CDR2 SVGAGI come from the germline V gene. V dropped 5 bases and J dropped 4 bases, with 11 bases sitting between them.

The chain couples TRBV14 to TRBJ2-1; D not certain. CDR3 length: 16 amino acids. Between the trimmed V and J ends, which lost 3 bases and 4 bases, there was a span of 16 bases. Germline V CDR1 and CDR2: SGHDN, FVKESK. This CDR3 is CASSHQTASLYNEQFF. The CDR3 DNA sequence: TGTGCCAGCAGCCATCAAACTGCATCTCTTTACAATGAGCAGTTCTTC.

CDR3 DNA sequence: TGTGCCAGCAGTATACAGGGGGCAGGCTATGGCTACACCTTC. This encodes CASSIQGAGYGYTF. The chain has TRBV2 and TRBJ1-2, with 9 bases lining up with TRBD1. The CDR3 is made up of 14 amino acids. The J segment lost 4 bases and the V segment lost 5 bases, leaving 5 bases of the junction unmatched. Looked up from germline, CDR1 is SNHLY and CDR2 is FYNNEI.

The chain couples TRBV5-4 to TRBJ1-6, with TRBD1 matching 9 bases. V was pared by 0 bases and J by 7 bases, with 2 bases of the junction left unmatched. CDR3 length: 15 amino acids. From germline, CDR1 is SGHNT and CDR2 YYREEE (reference sequence). In nucleotides, the CDR3 is TGTGCCAGCAGCTTGGACAGGGGGCAGAATTCACCCCTCCACTTT. It yields the protein CASSLDRGQNSPLHF.

The chain uses TRBV2 and TRBJ1-2; D gene uncertain. Per germline, CDR1 SNHLY and CDR2 FYNNEI. This CDR3 has 13 residues. Deletions cut 4 bases from V and 6 bases from J, with 12 bases between. The CDR3 here is CASSGGLWDGYTF. In nucleotides, the CDR3 is TGTGCCAGCAGTGGAGGACTATGGGATGGCTACACCTTC. The whole variable domain, filled in from reference TRBV2 and TRBJ1-2, reads EPEVTQTPSHQVTQMGQEVILRCVPISNHLYFYWYRQILGQKVEFLVSFYNNEISEKSEIFDDQFSVERPDGSNFTLKIRSTKLEDSAMYFCASSGGLWDGYTFGSGTRLTVV.

This clone is termed medium-sized. This sequence joins TRBV19 and TRBJ1-5; D call uncertain. This CDR3 has 15 amino acids. V lost 7 bases and J lost 5, with 18 bases in between. Germline V CDR1 and CDR2: LNHDA, SQIVND (reference sequence). CDR3 DNA sequence: TGTGCCAGTACCCCCCCGGTAAGAACCCATCAGCCCCAGCATTTT. This gives the protein CASTPPVRTHQPQHF. Together with reference TRBV19 and TRBJ1-5, the CDR3 gives the full variable domain: DGGITQSPKYLFRKEGQNVTLSCEQNLNHDAMYWYRQDPGQGLRLIYYSQIVNDFQKGDIAEGYSVSREKKESFPLTVTSAQKNPTAFYLCASTPPVRTHQPQHFGDGTRLSIL.

The rearrangement uses TRBV27 and TRBJ1-1; D might be TRBD1 (6 bases). The germline V and J ends were trimmed by 4 bases and 0 bases, with 24 bases remaining between them. The CDR3 runs to 19 residues. Germline assignment: CDR1 MNHEY and CDR2 SMNVEV (reference sequence). This CDR3 reads CASSSTARGGIGMNTEAFF. The CDR3 DNA sequence: TGTGCCAGCAGTTCCACGGCCAGGGGTGGAATCGGAATGAACACTGAAGCTTTCTTT.

Notes on this clone: The same CDR3 arises from other DNA sequences in this sample as well. This chain uses TRBV7-9 with TRBJ1-5; possibly TRBD1 for D (5 bases). This CDR3 has 15 residues. Germline CDR1 reads SEHNR; CDR2 reads FQNEAQ (reference sequence). Between the trimmed V and J ends, which lost 0 bases and 1 base, there was a span of 7 bases. CDR3 in DNA: TGTGCCAGCAGCTTAGCGGGGGGGAGCAATCAGCCCCAGCATTTT. Its protein is CASSLAGGSNQPQHF.

This chain links TRBV21-1 with TRBJ2-1; the DNA was not compared with TRBD2, the D call given in the table. TRBV21-1 is tagged as a pseudogene. The CDR3 loop spans 19 amino acids. This CDR3 is CASSKGGSGREALKNEQFF. CDR3 in DNA: TGTGCCAGCAGCAAAGGAGGTAGCGGGAGGGAAGCGCTTAAGAATGAGCAGTTCTTC.

J is TRBJ1-4 and V is TRBV2; TRBD1 aligns across 7 bases. CDR1 is SNHLY, CDR2 FYNNEI, per germline. After removal of 7 bases from V and 4 bases from J, the junction contained 6 bases not matched to a gene. The CDR3 sequence is 14 residues long. The DNA of the CDR3 is TGTGCCAGCACCGCGGACAGGAATAATGAAAAACTGTTTTTT. This gives the protein CASTADRNNEKLFF.

This clone was seen a handful of times. The chain has TRBV14 and TRBJ1-1, with TRBD1 matching 8 bases. The CDR3 has 15 amino acids. Trimming cost V 4 bases and J 2 bases; bases outside gene matches: 6. CDR1 and CDR2 (germline): SGHDN, FVKESK. In DNA form, the CDR3 reads TGTGCCAGCAGCCCTGGACAGGGTATTAACACTGAAGCTTTCTTT. Translation: CASSPGQGINTEAFF.

Comments on this clone: This specimen includes other DNA sequences encoding the same CDR3. J is TRBJ1-6 and V is TRBV19, with D hard to call. The germline gives CDR1 LNHDA, CDR2 SQIVND (reference sequence). V was pared by 4 bases and J by 7 bases, with 14 bases between. The CDR3 contains 15 residues. CDR3 nucleotide sequence: TGTGCCAGTAGTAACTTAGACATACGGAATTCACCCCTCCACTTT. Protein product: CASSNLDIRNSPLHF.

This chain joins TRBV10-3 and TRBJ1-5, with 9 bases lining up with TRBD1. The CDR3 is made up of 15 amino acids. J lost 1 base, V lost 6 bases, and 4 bases had no gene match. Germline V gene sequence: CDR1 ENHRY, CDR2 SYGVKD. The CDR3 bases are TGTGCCATCAGCCCCGGGACAGGGAGCAATCAGCCCCAGCATTTT. Its translation: CAISPGTGSNQPQHF.

This sequence joins TRBV7-8 and TRBJ1-5; no clear D gene. V lost 5 bases to trimming and J lost 9 bases, with 17 bases between them. The germline CDR1 and CDR2 sequences are SGHVS and FQNEAQ. The CDR3 has 14 amino acids. The CDR3: CASSPQSFRLPQHF. The CDR3 DNA reads as TGTGCCAGCAGCCCACAGTCGTTTCGGCTGCCCCAGCATTTT.

This clone occurred a few times. The chain recombines TRBV28 with TRBJ1-3; the D is unclear. CDR1 MDHEN and CDR2 SYDVKM come from the germline V gene. The CDR3 covers 16 residues. Trimming took 3 bases from V and 0 from J, leaving 12 bases between them. CDR3 protein: CASSFSGLSSGNTIYF. In nucleotides, the CDR3 is TGTGCCAGCAGTTTCTCAGGTCTCAGCTCTGGAAACACCATATATTTT.

The V and J genes are TRBV18 and TRBJ1-1, with D hard to call. V lost 8 bases to trimming and J lost 1 base, with 14 bases between them. Germline CDR1 is KGHSH and CDR2 is LQKENI. The CDR3 is 14 amino acids. CDR3 amino acids: CASAPREKNTEAFF. The CDR3 region has the DNA TGTGCCAGCGCGCCACGGGAGAAGAACACTGAAGCTTTCTTT.